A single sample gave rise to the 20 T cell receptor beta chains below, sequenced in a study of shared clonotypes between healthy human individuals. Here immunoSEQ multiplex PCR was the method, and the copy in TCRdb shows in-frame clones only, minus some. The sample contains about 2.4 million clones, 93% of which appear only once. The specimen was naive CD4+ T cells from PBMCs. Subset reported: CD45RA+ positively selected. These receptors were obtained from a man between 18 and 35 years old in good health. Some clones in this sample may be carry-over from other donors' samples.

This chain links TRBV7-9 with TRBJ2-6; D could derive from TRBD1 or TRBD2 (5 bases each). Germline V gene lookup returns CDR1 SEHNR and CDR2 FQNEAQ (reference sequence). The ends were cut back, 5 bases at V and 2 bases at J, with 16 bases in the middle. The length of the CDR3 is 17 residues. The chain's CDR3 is CASSEPGATTGANVLTF. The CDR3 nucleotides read TGTGCCAGCAGCGAACCCGGGGCAACGACTGGGGCCAACGTCCTGACTTTC.

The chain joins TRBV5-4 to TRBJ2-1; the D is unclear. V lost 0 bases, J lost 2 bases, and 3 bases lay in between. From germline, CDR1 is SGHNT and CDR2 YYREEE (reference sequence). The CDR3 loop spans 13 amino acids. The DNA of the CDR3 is TGTGCCAGCAGCTTGGCCCCCTACAATGAGCAGTTCTTC. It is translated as CASSLAPYNEQFF.

The CDR3 loop is CASSQDPSGRGTDTQYF. In DNA form, the CDR3 reads TGTGCCAGCAGCCAAGATCCGAGCGGGAGGGGGACAGATACGCAGTATTTT. The V gene is TRBV14, the J gene TRBJ2-3, with TRBD2 matching over 10 bases. Losses at the gene ends were 0 bases for V and 3 bases for J; bases not matched to a gene: 6. Per the germline V gene, CDR1 is SGHDN and CDR2 is FVKESK. The CDR3 is made up of 17 amino acids.

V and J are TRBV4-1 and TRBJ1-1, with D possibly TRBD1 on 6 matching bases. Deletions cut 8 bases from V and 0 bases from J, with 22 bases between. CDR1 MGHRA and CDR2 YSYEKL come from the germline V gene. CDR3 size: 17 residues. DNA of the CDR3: TGCGCCAGCCGCGGGGGCCCAGGGATTGCGATGAACACTGAAGCTTTCTTT. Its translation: CASRGGPGIAMNTEAFF.

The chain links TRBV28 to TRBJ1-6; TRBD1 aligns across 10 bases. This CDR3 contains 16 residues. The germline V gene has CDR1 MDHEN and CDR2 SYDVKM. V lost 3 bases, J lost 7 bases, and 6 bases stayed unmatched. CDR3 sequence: CASSFWTGGANSPLHF. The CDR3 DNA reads TGTGCCAGCAGTTTCTGGACAGGGGGGGCGAATTCACCCCTCCACTTT. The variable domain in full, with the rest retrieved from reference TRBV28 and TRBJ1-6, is DVKVTQSSRYLVKRTGEKVFLECVQDMDHENMFWYRQDPGLGLRLIYFSYDVKMKEKGDIPEGYSVSREKKERFSLILESASTNQTSMYLCASSFWTGGANSPLHFGNGTRLTVT.

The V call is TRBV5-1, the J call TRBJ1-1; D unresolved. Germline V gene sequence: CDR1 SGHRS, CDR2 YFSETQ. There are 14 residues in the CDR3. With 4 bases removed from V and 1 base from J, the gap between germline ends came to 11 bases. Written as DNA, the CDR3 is TGCGCCAGCAGCATAGCGCCGGGGAACACTGAAGCTTTCTTT. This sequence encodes CASSIAPGNTEAFF.

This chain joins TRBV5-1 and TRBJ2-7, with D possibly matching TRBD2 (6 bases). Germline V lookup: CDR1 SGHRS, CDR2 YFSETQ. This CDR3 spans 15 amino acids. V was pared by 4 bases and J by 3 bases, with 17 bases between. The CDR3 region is CASSVDPGRDYEQYF. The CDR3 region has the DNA TGCGCCAGCAGCGTGGACCCAGGGCGGGACTACGAGCAGTACTTC.

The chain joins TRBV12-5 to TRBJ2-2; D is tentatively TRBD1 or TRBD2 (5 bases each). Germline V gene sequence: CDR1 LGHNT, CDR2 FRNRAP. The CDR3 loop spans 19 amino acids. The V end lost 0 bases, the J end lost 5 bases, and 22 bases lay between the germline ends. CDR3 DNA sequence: TGTGCTAGTGGTTTGGTATCTGGGGACGTAGTCGGTCCGACCGGGGAGCTGTTTTTT. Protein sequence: CASGLVSGDVVGPTGELFF. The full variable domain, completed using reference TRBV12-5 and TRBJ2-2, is DARVTQTPRHKVTEMGQEVTMRCQPILGHNTVFWYRQTMMQGLELLAYFRNRAPLDDSGMPKDRFSAEMPDATLATLKIQPSEPRDSAVYFCASGLVSGDVVGPTGELFFGEGSRLTVL.

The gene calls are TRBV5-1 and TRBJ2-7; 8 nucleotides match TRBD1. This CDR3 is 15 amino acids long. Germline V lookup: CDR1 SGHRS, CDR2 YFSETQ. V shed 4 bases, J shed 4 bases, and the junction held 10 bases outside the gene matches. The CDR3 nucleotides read TGCGCCAGCAGCCTCGGACAGGGTAAGACATACGAGCAGTACTTC. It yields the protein CASSLGQGKTYEQYF.

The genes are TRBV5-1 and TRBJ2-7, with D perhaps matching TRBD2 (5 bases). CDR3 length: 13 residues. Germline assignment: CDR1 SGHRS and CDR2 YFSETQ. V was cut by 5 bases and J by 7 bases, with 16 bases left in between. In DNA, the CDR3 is TGCGCCAGCAGGGCGGACTGGGGAGAGGAGCAGTACTTC. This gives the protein CASRADWGEEQYF.

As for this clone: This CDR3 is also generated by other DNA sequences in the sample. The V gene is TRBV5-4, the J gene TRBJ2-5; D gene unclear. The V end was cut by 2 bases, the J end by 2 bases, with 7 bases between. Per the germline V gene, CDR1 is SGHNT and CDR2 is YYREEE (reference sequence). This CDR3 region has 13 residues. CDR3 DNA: TGTGCCAGCAGCTTTGGAACTCAAGAGACCCAGTACTTC. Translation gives CASSFGTQETQYF.

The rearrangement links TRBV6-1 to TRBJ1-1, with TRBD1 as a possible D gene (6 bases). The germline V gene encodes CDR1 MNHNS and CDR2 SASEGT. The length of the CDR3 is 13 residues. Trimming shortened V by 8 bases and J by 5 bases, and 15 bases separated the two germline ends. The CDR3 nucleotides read TGTGCCAGCGCAAGATCAGGGGAAACTGAAGCTTTCTTT. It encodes CASARSGETEAFF.

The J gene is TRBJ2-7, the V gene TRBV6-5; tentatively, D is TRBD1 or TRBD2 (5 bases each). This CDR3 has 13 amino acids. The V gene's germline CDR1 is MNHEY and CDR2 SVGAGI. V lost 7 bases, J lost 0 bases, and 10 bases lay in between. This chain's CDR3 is CASTGASSYEQYF. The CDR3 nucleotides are TGTGCCAGCACCGGGGCTTCCTCCTACGAGCAGTACTTC.

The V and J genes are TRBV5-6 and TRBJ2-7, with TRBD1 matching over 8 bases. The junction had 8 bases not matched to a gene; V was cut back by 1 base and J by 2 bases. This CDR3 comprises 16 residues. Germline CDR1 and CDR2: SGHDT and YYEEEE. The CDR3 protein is CASSLFSGTGAYEQYF. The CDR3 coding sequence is TGTGCCAGCAGCTTGTTTTCCGGGACAGGCGCCTACGAGCAGTACTTC.

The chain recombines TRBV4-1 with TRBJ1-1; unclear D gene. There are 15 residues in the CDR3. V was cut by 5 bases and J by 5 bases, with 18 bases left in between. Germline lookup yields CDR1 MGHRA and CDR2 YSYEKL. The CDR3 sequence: CASSILGLPRTEAFF. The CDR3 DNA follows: TGCGCCAGCAGCATTCTCGGGCTCCCACGGACTGAAGCTTTCTTT.

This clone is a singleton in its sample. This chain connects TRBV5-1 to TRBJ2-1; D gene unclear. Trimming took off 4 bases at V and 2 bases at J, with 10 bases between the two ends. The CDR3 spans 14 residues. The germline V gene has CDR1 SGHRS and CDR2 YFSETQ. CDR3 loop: CASSPEETYNEQFF. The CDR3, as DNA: TGCGCCAGCAGCCCCGAGGAGACCTACAATGAGCAGTTCTTC.

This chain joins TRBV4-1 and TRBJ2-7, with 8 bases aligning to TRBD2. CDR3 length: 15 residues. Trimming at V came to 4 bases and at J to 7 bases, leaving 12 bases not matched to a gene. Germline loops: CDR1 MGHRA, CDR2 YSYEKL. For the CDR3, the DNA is TGCGCCAGCAGCCGGCTCGGGGGTGGCGGGAGGGAGCAGTACTTC. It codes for CASSRLGGGGREQYF.

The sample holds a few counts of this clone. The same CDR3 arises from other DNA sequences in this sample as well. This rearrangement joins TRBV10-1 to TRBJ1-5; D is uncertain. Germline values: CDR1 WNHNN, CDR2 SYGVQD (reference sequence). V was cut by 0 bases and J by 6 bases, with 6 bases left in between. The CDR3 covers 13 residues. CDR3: CASSESGSQPQHF. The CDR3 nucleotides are TGCGCCAGCAGTGAGTCCGGCAGTCAGCCCCAGCATTTT.

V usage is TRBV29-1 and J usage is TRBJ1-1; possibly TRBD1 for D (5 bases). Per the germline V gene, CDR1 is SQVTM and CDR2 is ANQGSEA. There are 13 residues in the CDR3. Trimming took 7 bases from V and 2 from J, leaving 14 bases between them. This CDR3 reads CSAVTAANTEAFF. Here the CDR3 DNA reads TGCAGCGCTGTGACAGCGGCCAACACTGAAGCTTTCTTT.

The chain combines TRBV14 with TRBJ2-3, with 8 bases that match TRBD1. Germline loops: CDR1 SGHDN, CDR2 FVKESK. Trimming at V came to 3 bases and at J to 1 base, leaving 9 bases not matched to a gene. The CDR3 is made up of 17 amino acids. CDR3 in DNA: TGTGCCAGCAGCCACTCAATTCCGGGACAGGGCACAGATACGCAGTATTTT. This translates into CASSHSIPGQGTDTQYF.